This T cell receptor beta chain originates from a study of regulatory and conventional T cells in RAG deficiency. Trimming left V 8 bases short and J 4 bases short, with 15 bases between. The CDR3 is 13 residues long. Looked up from germline, CDR1 is MNHEY and CDR2 is SVGAGI. This clone has a handful of counts. Genomic DNA came from blood conventional CD4+ T cells gated CD25-low CD127-high. Sequencing was performed with immunoSEQ multiplex PCR; in TCRdb, only in-frame clones are kept and a portion is missing. Here the sample spans about 34,000 clones, about 76% being singletons. These data also featured in a second study, about regulatory T cells. That source reports: The primer mix had 52 TRBV and 13 TRBJ primers.

The source is a human donor in good health. Sequencing was carried out using CD4+ effector T cells sorted from blood. The V and J genes are TRBV6-5 and TRBJ2-7; tentatively, D is TRBD2 (6 bases). In DNA form, the CDR3 reads TGTGCCAGCCGTCGGGACTTAGTTTACGAGCAGTACTTC. Translated: CASRRDLVYEQYF.